The clone carrying this TCR beta chain was detected many times. V lost 5 bases, J lost 4 bases, and 5 bases stayed unmatched. The germline gives CDR1 SGHTA, CDR2 FQGNSA. The CDR3 runs to 14 residues. This specimen comes from a study of blood T cells in healthy people across ages. The use of a sample-barcoded 5' primer and a J-beta primer mix characterized a second PCR of about 7 to 12 cycles. In TCRdb, the 5' RACE reads were re-called with MiXCR into one record per CDR3 protein. The sample includes 1.5 million to 2 million distinct CDR3 sequences, 40% to 55% of them seen just once. This receptor was taken from a woman in her thirties or forties in good health. Sequencing used blood. V usage is TRBV7-2 and J usage is TRBJ2-7, with 10 bases lining up with TRBD1. The CDR3: CASSVGQGRYEQYF. The CDR3 nucleotides are TGTGCCAGCAGCGTGGGACAGGGGAGGTACGAGCAGTACTTC.